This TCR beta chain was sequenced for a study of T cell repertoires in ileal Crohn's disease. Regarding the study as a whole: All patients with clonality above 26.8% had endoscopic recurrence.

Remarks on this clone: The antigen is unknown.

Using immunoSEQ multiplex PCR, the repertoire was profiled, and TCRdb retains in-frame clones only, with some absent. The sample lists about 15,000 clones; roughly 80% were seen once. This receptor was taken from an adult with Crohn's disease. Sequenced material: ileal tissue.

CDR3 in amino acids: CASSFRGILGKLFF. The CDR3 DNA is TGTGCCAGCAGTTTCAGGGGGATCTTGGGGAAACTGTTTTTT. J is TRBJ1-4 and V is TRBV27, with TRBD1 matching over 7 bases. CDR1 MNHEY and CDR2 SMNVEV come from the germline V gene (reference sequence). Trimming cost V 3 bases and J 11 bases; bases outside gene matches: 9. This CDR3 is built from 14 residues. Variable domain in full (rest from reference TRBV27 and TRBJ1-4): EAQVTQNPRYLITVTGKKLTVTCSQNMNHEYMSWYRQDPGLGLRQIYYSMNVEVTDKGDVPEGYKVSRKEKRNFPLILESPSPNQTSLYFCASSFRGILGKLFFGSGTQLSVL.